Included here is one TCR beta chain sequence, with context. What it binds is unknown. The record originates from a study of radiation and T cells in renal cell carcinoma. Findings of the study overall: In blood, top tumor clones expanded by 2 weeks, shrinking by 4.

As to time point: blood 4 weeks post-SBRT, at nephrectomy. As for treatment: 15 Gy SBRT to primary tumor, nephrectomy 4 weeks later. Nephrectomy followed 15 Gy stereotactic body radiation by 4 weeks. The tumor was a clear cell renal cell carcinoma. Between the trimmed V and J ends, which lost 5 bases and 0 bases, there was a span of 14 bases. Looked up from germline, CDR1 is LNHDA and CDR2 is SQIVND (reference sequence). This CDR3 is 16 amino acids long. Libraries were prepared by immunoSEQ multiplex PCR; TCRdb keeps only in-frame clonotypes and omits some of them. The table includes around 78,000 clones, about nine tenths detected once.

The sequences come from blood, collected from a patient whose treatment included radiotherapy and nephrectomy. This TCR came from a woman aged 65 to 85 with renal cell carcinoma. The rearrangement links TRBV19 to TRBJ1-3; tentative D call: TRBD1 (6 bases). CDR3 sequence: CASSPIGQISGNTIYF. In DNA form, the CDR3 reads TGTGCCAGTAGTCCGATCGGACAGATCTCTGGAAACACCATATATTTT. The full variable domain, completed using reference TRBV19 and TRBJ1-3, is DGGITQSPKYLFRKEGQNVTLSCEQNLNHDAMYWYRQDPGQGLRLIYYSQIVNDFQKGDIAEGYSVSREKKESFPLTVTSAQKNPTAFYLCASSPIGQISGNTIYFGEGSWLTVV.